The present T cell receptor beta chain was sequenced within a study of shared clonotypes between healthy human individuals. Comment on this clone: The antigen is undetermined.

Naive CD8 cells lacked CD45RO and underwent positive selection for CCR7, leaving out terminally differentiated effector memory CD45RA+ cells. V was trimmed by 2 bases and J by 1 base, leaving 11 bases between them. This CDR3 contains 15 residues. The germline V gene has CDR1 LGHNA and CDR2 YNFKEQ. Study-level points and caveats: On the whole, naive subsets had larger estimated richness than memory subsets had. In this cohort, only blood was sampled, and tissue repertoires likely differ.

The assay was immunoSEQ multiplex PCR, and TCRdb's table has in-frame clones only and misses some. The sample carries about 580,000 clones, 95% to 98% recorded once. The chain joins TRBV4-2 to TRBJ1-1; D may be TRBD1 (6 bases). This clonotype was sampled from a man younger than 45 in good health. The source material was naive CD8+ T cells sorted from blood. The CDR3 spells CASSQSGGPNTEAFF. In nucleotides, the CDR3 is TGTGCCAGCAGCCAAAGTGGGGGGCCGAACACTGAAGCTTTCTTT.